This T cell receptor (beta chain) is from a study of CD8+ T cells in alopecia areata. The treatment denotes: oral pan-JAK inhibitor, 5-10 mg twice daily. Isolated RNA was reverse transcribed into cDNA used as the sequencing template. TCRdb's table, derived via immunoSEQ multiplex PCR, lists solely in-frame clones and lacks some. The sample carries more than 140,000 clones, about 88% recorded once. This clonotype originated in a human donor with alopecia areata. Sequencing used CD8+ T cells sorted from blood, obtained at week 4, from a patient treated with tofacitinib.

The CDR3 DNA reads as TGTGCCAGCAGCTTAGGGGTTCTTCAGTCGGAGACCCAGTACTTC. Protein product: CASSLGVLQSETQYF. The chain links TRBV7-9 to TRBJ2-5; no definite D call. V shed 1 base and J shed 5 bases, with 14 bases lying between them. The germline V gene has CDR1 SEHNR and CDR2 FQNEAQ (reference sequence). CDR3 length: 15 residues. Variable domain in full (rest from reference TRBV7-9 and TRBJ2-5): DTGVSQNPRHKITKRGQNVTFRCDPISEHNRLYWYRQTLGQGPEFLTYFQNEAQLEKSRLLSDRFSAERPKGSFSTLEIQRTEQGDSAMYLCASSLGVLQSETQYFGPGTRLLVL.